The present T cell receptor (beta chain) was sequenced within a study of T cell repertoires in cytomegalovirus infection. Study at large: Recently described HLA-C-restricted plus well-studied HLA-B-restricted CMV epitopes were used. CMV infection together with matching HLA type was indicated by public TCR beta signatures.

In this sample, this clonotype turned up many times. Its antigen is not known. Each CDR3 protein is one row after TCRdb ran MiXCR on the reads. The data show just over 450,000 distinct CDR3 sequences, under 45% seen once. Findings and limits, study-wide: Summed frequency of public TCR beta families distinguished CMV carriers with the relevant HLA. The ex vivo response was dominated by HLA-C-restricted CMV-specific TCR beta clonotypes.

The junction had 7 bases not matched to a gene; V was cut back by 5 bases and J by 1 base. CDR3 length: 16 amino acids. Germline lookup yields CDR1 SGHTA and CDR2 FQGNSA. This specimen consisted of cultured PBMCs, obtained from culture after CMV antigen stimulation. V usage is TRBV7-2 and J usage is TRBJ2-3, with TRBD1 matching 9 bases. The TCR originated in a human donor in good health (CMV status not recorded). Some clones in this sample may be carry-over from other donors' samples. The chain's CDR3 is CASSAMWDRGTDTQYF. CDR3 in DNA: TGTGCCAGCAGCGCTATGTGGGACAGGGGCACAGATACGCAGTATTTT.